This T cell receptor beta chain was profiled in a study of blood T cell repertoires in COVID-19. Study as a whole: The United States, Italy and Spain supplied acute and convalescent COVID-19 samples. The analysed material was cDNA or gDNA that came from T cells, B-cell-depleted T cells, or PBMCs.

CDR1 and CDR2 from the germline V gene are LNHDA and SQIVND (reference sequence). V was trimmed by 9 bases and J by 5 bases, leaving 17 bases between them. The CDR3 is made up of 14 amino acids. Authors' analysis steps: Reference gene primer amplification gave estimated nucleated cell counts. The table came from immunoSEQ multiplex PCR; TCRdb's copy has only in-frame clones and leaves some out. V, J and clone size were drawn from that table, and D and trimming were deduced from the DNA. The sample gives about 270,000 clones, more than 70% of which show up once; 3.1% is in the top ten. The chain couples TRBV19 to TRBJ2-1; possible D gene TRBD2, 7 bases. What was sequenced was peripheral blood. This receptor was identified in a woman aged 18-29 years with acute or convalescent COVID-19. The CDR3 region is CASRNREGHNEQFF. For the CDR3, the DNA is TGTGCCAGCCGAAACAGGGAGGGACACAATGAGCAGTTCTTC.